This TCR beta chain is from a study of blood T cell dynamics during melanoma immunotherapy. At the level of the study: Patients with metastatic melanoma got pembrolizumab or nivolumab-ipilimumab as first-line care.

Time point reported: pre-treatment baseline. At 12 weeks after first infusion, RECIST 1.1 defined response for most patients. Patients had no prior systemic cancer treatment, immunosuppressants or other active cancers. Germline V gene lookup returns CDR1 SGHAT and CDR2 FQNNGV. Unmatched junction bases numbered 4, after V lost 3 bases and J lost 3 bases. The CDR3 contains 14 residues. Sequencing used immunoSEQ multiplex PCR; TCRdb keeps in-frame clones, though not all of them. The data contain 9,000 to 10,000 clones, 70% to 90% of them seen just once; the ten biggest clones take up about 10%. J is TRBJ2-7 and V is TRBV11-2, with TRBD1 identical over 8 bases. Source: blood, taken from a patient treated with checkpoint blockade. The origin of this receptor is a human donor with melanoma. The CDR3 sequence is CASSFGTGDYEQYF. The CDR3 DNA is TGTGCCAGCAGCTTCGGGACAGGAGACTACGAGCAGTACTTC.